One and the same sample provided the 15 T cell receptor beta chains below, sequenced in a study of blood T cell repertoires in COVID-19. Sequenced by immunoSEQ multiplex PCR; TCRdb stores in-frame clones only, minus some. Of roughly 400,000 clones in the sample, approximately 86% were seen once. What was sequenced was PBMCs or T cells enriched from blood (not recorded which). The receptors come from a woman in her 40s with acute COVID-19.

The chain joins TRBV6-5 to TRBJ2-1; 8 nucleotides match TRBD2. The germline gives CDR1 MNHEY, CDR2 SVGAGI. This CDR3 is built from 15 residues. The ends lost 5 bases at V and 3 bases at J; junction bases unmatched: 6. CDR3 protein: CASSTAGARYNEQFF. The CDR3 nucleotides read TGTGCCAGCAGTACAGCGGGGGCCCGCTACAATGAGCAGTTCTTC.

The V and J genes are TRBV29-1 and TRBJ2-7, with D unresolved. This CDR3 region has 13 residues. Trimming shortened V by 0 bases and J by 2 bases, and 8 bases separated the two germline ends. CDR1 and CDR2 (germline): SQVTM, ANQGSEA. CDR3 protein: CSVEDWQTYEQYF. CDR3 bases: TGCAGCGTTGAAGATTGGCAGACCTACGAGCAGTACTTC.

This chain links TRBV7-9 with TRBJ2-7, with 7 bases fitting TRBD1. Germline trimming cut 5 bases from V and 4 bases from J; bases unmatched to any gene: 8. The V gene's germline CDR1 is SEHNR and CDR2 FQNEAQ (reference sequence). This CDR3 contains 14 residues. The CDR3 DNA reads TGTGCCAGCAGCGCCCGGACAGGCAATTACGAGCAGTACTTC. Residues: CASSARTGNYEQYF.

This clone occurred once. The DNA for the CDR3 is TGTGCCAGCAGTTACGAGCGGGGGGGAGGAGATACGCAGTATTTT. Translation gives CASSYERGGGDTQYF. The chain combines TRBV6-6 with TRBJ2-3; TRBD2 matches at 10 bases. V gave up 2 bases and J gave up 5 bases; unmatched junction bases: 4. In germline, CDR1 is MNHNY, CDR2 SVGAGI (reference sequence). The CDR3 runs 15 residues.

J is TRBJ1-2 and V is TRBV7-9; unclear D gene. This CDR3 spans 14 amino acids. Germline V gives CDR1 SEHNR, CDR2 FQNEAQ (reference sequence). V was pared by 6 bases and J by 7 bases, with 18 bases between. This CDR3 reads CASSSPGALGGYTF. The CDR3 nucleotides are TGTGCCAGCAGTTCCCCCGGAGCGTTGGGTGGCTACACCTTC.

This rearrangement joins TRBV10-3 to TRBJ2-2; D is unresolved. The CDR3 extends over 14 amino acids. The V gene lost 3 bases and the J gene lost 1 base, with 6 bases spanning the gap. Per germline, CDR1 ENHRY and CDR2 SYGVKD. The CDR3 reads CAISESQNTGELFF. The CDR3 nucleotides are TGTGCCATCAGTGAATCCCAGAACACCGGGGAGCTGTTTTTT.

As regards this clone: The junction departs from the called germline gene at one end, perhaps through a read error. The genes are TRBV6-5 and TRBJ1-4; maybe TRBD1 (5 bases). CDR1 is MNHEY, CDR2 SVGAGI, per germline. The CDR3 has 16 residues. The CDR3 loop is CASSYEWVGANEKLFF. The DNA for the CDR3 is TGTGCCAGCAGTTACGAGTGGGTAGGGGCTAACGAAAAACTGTTTTTT.

The chain recombines TRBV9 with TRBJ2-3, with 8 bases matching TRBD1. The CDR3 is made up of 16 amino acids. The V gene's germline CDR1 is SGDLS and CDR2 YYNGEE. V lost 0 bases to trimming and J lost 6 bases; unmatched junction nucleotides: 9. CDR3 in amino acids: CASSVVGTGVLDTQYF. The CDR3 coding sequence is TGTGCCAGCAGCGTAGTAGGGACAGGCGTCTTGGATACGCAGTATTTT. Full variable domain (outside the CDR3, taken from reference TRBV9 and TRBJ2-3): DSGVTQTPKHLITATGQRVTLRCSPRSGDLSVYWYQQSLDQGLQFLIQYYNGEERAKGNILERFSAQQFPDLHSELNLSSLELGDSALYFCASSVVGTGVLDTQYFGPGTRLTVL.

This chain uses TRBV3-1 (or the pseudogene TRBV3-2) with TRBJ1-1; 8 nucleotides agree with TRBD1. With V trimmed by 4 bases and J by 3 bases, 4 bases remained unmatched. The CDR3 has 14 amino acids. The germline V gene encodes CDR1 LGHDT and CDR2 YNNKEL (reference sequence). In DNA, the CDR3 is TGTGCCAGCAGCCCTATACAGGGGGACACTGAAGCTTTCTTT. This gives the protein CASSPIQGDTEAFF.

This chain links TRBV7-8 with TRBJ1-5, with 10 bases matching TRBD1. The CDR3 totals 18 residues. CDR1 and CDR2 (germline): SGHVS, FQNEAQ. With 3 bases clipped from V and 5 bases from J, the junction kept 13 bases outside the gene matches. The CDR3 region has the DNA TGTGCCAGCAGCTTCAGAAGGATGACAGGGGGCCTTCATCAGCCCCAGCATTTT. Encoded protein: CASSFRRMTGGLHQPQHF. Using reference TRBV7-8 and TRBJ1-5 for the parts outside the CDR3, the full variable domain is GAGVSQSPRYKVAKRGQDVALRCDPISGHVSLFWYQQALGQGPEFLTYFQNEAQLDKSGLPSDRFFAERPEGSVSTLKIQRTQQEDSAVYLCASSFRRMTGGLHQPQHFGDGTRLSIL.

The chain carries TRBV27 and TRBJ1-1; D ambiguous. Trimming cost V 3 bases and J 5 bases, with 13 bases left between them. Germline assignment: CDR1 MNHEY and CDR2 SMNVEV (reference sequence). The CDR3 consists of 14 residues. This CDR3 reads CASSFGLSRTEAFF. Written as DNA, the CDR3 is TGTGCCAGCAGTTTCGGACTCTCCCGGACTGAAGCTTTCTTT.

This rearrangement joins TRBV29-1 to TRBJ1-2; D perhaps matches TRBD1 (6 bases). The V and J ends lost 7 bases and 5 bases respectively, with 17 bases between them. The CDR3 spans 13 residues. Germline V gene data show CDR1 as SQVTM and CDR2 as ANQGSEA. CDR3 sequence reads: CSAKWTDHYGYTF. In nucleotides, the CDR3 is TGCAGCGCCAAGTGGACAGACCATTATGGCTACACCTTC.

CDR3 residues: CASRGRDTGYEQYF. Here the CDR3 DNA reads TGTGCCAGCAGGGGACGGGACACTGGCTACGAGCAGTACTTC. The chain has TRBV13 and TRBJ2-7, with D possibly TRBD1 on 6 matching bases. The CDR3 loop spans 14 amino acids. V was clipped by 6 bases and J by 3 bases, with 15 bases between them. Germline V gene sequence: CDR1 PRHDT, CDR2 FYEKMQ (reference sequence).

The chain employs TRBV6-5 and TRBJ2-1, with D perhaps matching TRBD2 (6 bases). The germline gives CDR1 MNHEY, CDR2 SVGAGI. Trimming took 0 bases from V and 3 from J, leaving 6 bases between them. This CDR3 has 14 residues. The DNA for the CDR3 is TGTGCCAGCAGTTACTCGGGGGGCTACAATGAGCAGTTCTTC. This sequence encodes CASSYSGGYNEQFF.

In nucleotides, the CDR3 is TGTGCCAGCAGTCCTCGGACAGCCGTGGGATACTATGGCTACACCTTC. The encoded protein is CASSPRTAVGYYGYTF. The chain recombines TRBV5-5 with TRBJ1-2; TRBD1 is a possible D gene (6 bases). V lost 5 bases and J lost 3, with 20 bases in between. There are 16 residues in the CDR3. CDR1 and CDR2 from the germline V gene are SGHKS and YYEKEE (reference sequence).